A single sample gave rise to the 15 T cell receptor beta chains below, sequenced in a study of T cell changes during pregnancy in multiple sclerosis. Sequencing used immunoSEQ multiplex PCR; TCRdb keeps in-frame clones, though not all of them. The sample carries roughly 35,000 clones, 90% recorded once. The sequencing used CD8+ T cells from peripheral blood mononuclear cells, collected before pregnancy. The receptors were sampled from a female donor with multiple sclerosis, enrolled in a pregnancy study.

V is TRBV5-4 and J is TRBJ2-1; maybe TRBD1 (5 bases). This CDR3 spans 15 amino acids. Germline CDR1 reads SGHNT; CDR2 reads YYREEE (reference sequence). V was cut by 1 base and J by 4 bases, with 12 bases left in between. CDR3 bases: TGTGCCAGCAGCTTGCAAGGGGTTATATACAATGAGCAGTTCTTC. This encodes CASSLQGVIYNEQFF.

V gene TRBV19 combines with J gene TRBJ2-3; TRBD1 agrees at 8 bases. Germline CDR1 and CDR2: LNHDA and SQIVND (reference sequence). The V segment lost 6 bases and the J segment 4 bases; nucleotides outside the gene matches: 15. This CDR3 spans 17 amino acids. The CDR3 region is CASSIAWTGRIADTQYF. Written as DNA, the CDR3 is TGTGCCAGTAGCATCGCATGGACAGGGAGGATCGCAGATACGCAGTATTTT.

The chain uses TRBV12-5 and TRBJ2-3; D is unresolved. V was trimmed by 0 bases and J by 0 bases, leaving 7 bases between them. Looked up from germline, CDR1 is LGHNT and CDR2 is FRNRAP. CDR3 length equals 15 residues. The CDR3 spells CASGLVGVSTDTQYF. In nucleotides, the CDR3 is TGTGCTAGTGGTTTGGTGGGCGTGAGCACAGATACGCAGTATTTT.

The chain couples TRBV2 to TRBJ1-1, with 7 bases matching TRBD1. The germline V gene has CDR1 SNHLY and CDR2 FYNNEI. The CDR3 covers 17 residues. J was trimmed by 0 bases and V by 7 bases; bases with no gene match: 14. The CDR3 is CASKWSGQLIMNTEAFF. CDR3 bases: TGTGCCAGCAAGTGGTCGGGACAGCTGATCATGAACACTGAAGCTTTCTTT.

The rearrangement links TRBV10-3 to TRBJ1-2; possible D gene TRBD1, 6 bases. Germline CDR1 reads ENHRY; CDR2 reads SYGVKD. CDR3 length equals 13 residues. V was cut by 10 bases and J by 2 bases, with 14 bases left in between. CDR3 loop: CATMTGGNYGYTF. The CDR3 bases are TGTGCCACCATGACAGGCGGAAACTATGGCTACACCTTC.

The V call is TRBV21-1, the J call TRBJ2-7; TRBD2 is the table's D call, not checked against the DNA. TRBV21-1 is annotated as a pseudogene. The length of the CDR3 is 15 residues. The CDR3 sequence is CASSKGGSPTYEQYF. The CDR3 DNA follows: TGTGCCAGCAGCAAAGGTGGTAGCCCAACCTACGAGCAGTACTTC.

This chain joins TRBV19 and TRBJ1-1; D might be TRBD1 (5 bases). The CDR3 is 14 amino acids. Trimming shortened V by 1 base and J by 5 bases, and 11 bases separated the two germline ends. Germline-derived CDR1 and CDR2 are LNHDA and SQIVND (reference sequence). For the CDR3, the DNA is TGTGCCAGTAGTATAGGTCAGGGATCGACTGAAGCTTTCTTT. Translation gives CASSIGQGSTEAFF.

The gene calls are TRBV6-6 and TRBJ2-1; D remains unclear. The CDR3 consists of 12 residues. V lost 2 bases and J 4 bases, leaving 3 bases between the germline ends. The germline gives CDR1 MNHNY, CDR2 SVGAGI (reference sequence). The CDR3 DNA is TGTGCCAGCAGTTACCTATACAATGAGCAGTTCTTC. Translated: CASSYLYNEQFF.

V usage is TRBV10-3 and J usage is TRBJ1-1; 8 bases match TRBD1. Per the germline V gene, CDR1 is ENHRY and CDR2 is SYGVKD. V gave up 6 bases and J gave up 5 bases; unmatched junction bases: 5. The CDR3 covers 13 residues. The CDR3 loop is CAIRTGGITEAFF. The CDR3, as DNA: TGTGCCATCAGAACAGGGGGGATAACTGAAGCTTTCTTT.

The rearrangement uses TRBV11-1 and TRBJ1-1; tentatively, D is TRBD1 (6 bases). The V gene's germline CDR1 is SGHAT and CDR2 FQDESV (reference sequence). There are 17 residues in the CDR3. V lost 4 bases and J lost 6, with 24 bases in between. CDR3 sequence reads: CASSSRVLGGPGAEAFF. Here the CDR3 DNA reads TGTGCCAGCAGCTCTCGAGTTTTAGGGGGACCCGGCGCTGAAGCTTTCTTT.

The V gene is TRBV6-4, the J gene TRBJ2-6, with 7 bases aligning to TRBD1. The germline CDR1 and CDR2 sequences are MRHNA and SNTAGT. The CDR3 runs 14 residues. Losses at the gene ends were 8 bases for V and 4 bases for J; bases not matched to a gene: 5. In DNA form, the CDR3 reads TGTGCCAGCTGCGACAGGGCAGGGGCCAACGTCCTGACTTTC. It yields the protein CASCDRAGANVLTF.

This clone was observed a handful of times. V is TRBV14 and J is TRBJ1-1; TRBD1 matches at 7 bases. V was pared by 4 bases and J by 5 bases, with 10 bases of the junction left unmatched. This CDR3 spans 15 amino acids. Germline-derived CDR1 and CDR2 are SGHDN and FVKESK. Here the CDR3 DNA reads TGTGCCAGCAGCCTAGCAAGGACAGGCCAAACTGAAGCTTTCTTT. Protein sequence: CASSLARTGQTEAFF.

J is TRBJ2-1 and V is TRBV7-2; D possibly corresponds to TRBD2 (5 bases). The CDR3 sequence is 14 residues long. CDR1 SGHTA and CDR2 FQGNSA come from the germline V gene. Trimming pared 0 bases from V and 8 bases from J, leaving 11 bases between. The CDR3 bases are TGTGCCAGCAGCTTAGCGAGGGTTTACGATGAGCAGTTCTTC. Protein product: CASSLARVYDEQFF.

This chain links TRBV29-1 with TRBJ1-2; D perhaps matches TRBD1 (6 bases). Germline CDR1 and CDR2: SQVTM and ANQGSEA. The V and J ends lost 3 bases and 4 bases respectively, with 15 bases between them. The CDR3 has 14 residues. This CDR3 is CSVEAVGQIYGYTF. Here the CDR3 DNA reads TGCAGCGTTGAGGCTGTTGGACAGATCTATGGCTACACCTTC.

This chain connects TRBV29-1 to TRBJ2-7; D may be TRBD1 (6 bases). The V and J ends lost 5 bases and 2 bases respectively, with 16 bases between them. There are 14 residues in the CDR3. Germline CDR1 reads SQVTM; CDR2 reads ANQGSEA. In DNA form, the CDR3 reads TGCAGCGTTAGAGACACAGGGCCCGCCTACGAGCAGTACTTC. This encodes CSVRDTGPAYEQYF.